A selection of T cell receptor beta chains follows, all from one sample in a study of blood T cell repertoires in COVID-19. The repertoire was sequenced with immunoSEQ multiplex PCR; TCRdb's copy has only in-frame clones and lacks some. This sample has approximately 260,000 clones, with about 86% found just once. The sequencing sample was made of PBMCs or T cells enriched from blood (not recorded which). The receptors stem from a middle-aged man who had recovered from COVID-19. Both conserved end residues are part of each CDR3. D genes are given only for firm matches. Clone size is shown for a subset of rows, as once, few, many or a class of expanded clone.

CDR3,DNA,J,D,size,V
CASSYMGGTEAFF,TGTGCCAGCAGTTACATGGGGGGCACTGAAGCTTTCTTT,TRBJ1-1,NA,NA,TRBV6-2/TRBV6-3
CASSLWTGGLGSYEQYF,TGTGCCAGCAGTTTATGGACCGGGGGTTTAGGCTCCTACGAGCAGTACTTC,TRBJ2-7,NA,NA,TRBV27
CASSWGGNSNQPQHF,TGTGCCAGCAGCTGGGGGGGGAATAGCAATCAGCCCCAGCATTTT,TRBJ1-5,NA,few,TRBV5-6
CASSLAGGVYEQYF,TGTGCCAGCAGTCTAGCGGGAGGGGTCTACGAGCAGTACTTC,TRBJ2-7,TRBD2,NA,TRBV6-2/TRBV6-3
CASSLSTEGQFF,TGTGCCAGCAGCTTATCAACCGAGGGCCAGTTCTTC,TRBJ2-1,NA,NA,TRBV5-4
CATLYPGLGGAYGYTF,TGTGCCACCCTTTATCCGGGGCTAGGGGGGGCCTATGGCTACACCTTC,TRBJ1-2,NA,NA,TRBV28
CASNPRTGRETQYF,TGTGCCAGCAACCCCAGGACAGGGAGAGAGACCCAGTACTTC,TRBJ2-5,TRBD1,NA,TRBV6-5
CASRGTGVNGELFF,TGCGCCAGCCGGGGGACAGGGGTCAACGGGGAGCTGTTTTTT,TRBJ2-2,TRBD1,once,TRBV4-3
CASRQGEDQPQHF,TGTGCCAGCAGACAGGGGGAGGATCAGCCCCAGCATTTT,TRBJ1-5,TRBD1,few,TRBV2
CASPPPGGYTF,TGTGCCAGCCCACCCCCGGGGGGCTACACCTTC,TRBJ1-2,NA,NA,TRBV18
CASRRDEETQYF,TGTGCCAGCAGGAGGGATGAGGAGACCCAGTACTTC,TRBJ2-5,NA,NA,TRBV2
CASSRTRVEAFF,TGTGCCAGCAGTCGAACTCGGGTCGAAGCTTTCTTT,TRBJ1-1,NA,NA,TRBV7-2
CASSFWTGGDYEQYF,TGTGCCAGCAGCTTCTGGACAGGGGGGGACTACGAGCAGTACTTC,TRBJ2-7,TRBD1,NA,TRBV7-2
CASSLMGTSGISTDTQYF,TGTGCCAGCAGCTTAATGGGGACTAGCGGAATTAGCACAGATACGCAGTATTTT,TRBJ2-3,TRBD2,NA,TRBV7-2